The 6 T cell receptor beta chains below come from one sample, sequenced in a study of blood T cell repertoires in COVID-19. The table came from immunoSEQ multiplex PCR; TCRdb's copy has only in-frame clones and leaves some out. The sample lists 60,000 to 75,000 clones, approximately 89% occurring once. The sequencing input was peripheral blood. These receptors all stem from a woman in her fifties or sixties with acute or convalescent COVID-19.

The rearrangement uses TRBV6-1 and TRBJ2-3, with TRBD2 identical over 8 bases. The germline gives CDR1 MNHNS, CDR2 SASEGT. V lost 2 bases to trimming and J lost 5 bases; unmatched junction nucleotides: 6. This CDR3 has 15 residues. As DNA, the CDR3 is TGTGCCAGCAGTGAAACGGGGGGGCTTGGAGATACGCAGTATTTT. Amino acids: CASSETGGLGDTQYF.

This CDR3 is CASSPDREGYGYTF. For the CDR3, the DNA is TGTGCCAGCAGTCCGGACAGGGAAGGCTATGGCTACACCTTC. The chain joins TRBV6-5 to TRBJ1-2; 8 nucleotides align to TRBD1. The V gene's germline CDR1 is MNHEY and CDR2 SVGAGI. This CDR3 comprises 14 residues. The V and J ends lost 5 bases and 4 bases, in that order; junction bases with no gene match: 6.

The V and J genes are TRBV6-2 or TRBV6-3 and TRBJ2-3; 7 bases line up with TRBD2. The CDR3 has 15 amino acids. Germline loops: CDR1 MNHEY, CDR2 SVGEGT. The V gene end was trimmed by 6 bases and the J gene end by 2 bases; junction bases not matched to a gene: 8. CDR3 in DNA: TGTGCCAGCAGCCGAGTCGGGGGGAACACAGATACGCAGTATTTT. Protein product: CASSRVGGNTDTQYF.

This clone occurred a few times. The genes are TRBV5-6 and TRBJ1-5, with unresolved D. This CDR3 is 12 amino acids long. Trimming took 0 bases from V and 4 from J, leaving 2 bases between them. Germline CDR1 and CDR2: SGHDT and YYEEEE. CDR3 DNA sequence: TGTGCCAGCAGCTTGGCAAATCAGCCCCAGCATTTT. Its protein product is CASSLANQPQHF.

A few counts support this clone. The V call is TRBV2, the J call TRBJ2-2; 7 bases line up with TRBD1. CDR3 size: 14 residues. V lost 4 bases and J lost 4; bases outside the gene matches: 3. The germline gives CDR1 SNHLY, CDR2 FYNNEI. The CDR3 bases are TGTGCCAGCAGTGGACAGGGTCGCACCGGGGAGCTGTTTTTT. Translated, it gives CASSGQGRTGELFF.

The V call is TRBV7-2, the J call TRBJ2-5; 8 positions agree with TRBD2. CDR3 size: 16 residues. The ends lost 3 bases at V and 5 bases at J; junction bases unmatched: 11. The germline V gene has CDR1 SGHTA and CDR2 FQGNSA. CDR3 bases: TGTGCCAGCAGCTTCGGGGGGGCCTCCCCCGGGGAGACCCAGTACTTC. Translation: CASSFGGASPGETQYF. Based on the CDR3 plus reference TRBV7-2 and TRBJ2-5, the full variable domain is GAGVSQSPSNKVTEKGKDVELRCDPISGHTALYWYRQSLGQGLEFLIYFQGNSAPDKSGLPSDRFSAERTGGSVSTLTIQRTQQEDSAVYLCASSFGGASPGETQYFGPGTRLLVL.